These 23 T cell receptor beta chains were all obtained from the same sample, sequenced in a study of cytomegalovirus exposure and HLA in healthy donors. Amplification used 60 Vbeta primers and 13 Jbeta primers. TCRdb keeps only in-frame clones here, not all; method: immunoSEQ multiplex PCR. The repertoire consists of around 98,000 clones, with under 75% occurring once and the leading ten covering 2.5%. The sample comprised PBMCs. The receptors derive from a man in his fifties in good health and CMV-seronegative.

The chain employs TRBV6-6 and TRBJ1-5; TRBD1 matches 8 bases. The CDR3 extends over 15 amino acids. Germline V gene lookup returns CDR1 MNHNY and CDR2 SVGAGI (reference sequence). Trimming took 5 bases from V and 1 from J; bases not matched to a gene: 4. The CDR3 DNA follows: TGTGCCAGCAGTAGGGACAGGACAAGCAATCAGCCCCAGCATTTT. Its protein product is CASSRDRTSNQPQHF.

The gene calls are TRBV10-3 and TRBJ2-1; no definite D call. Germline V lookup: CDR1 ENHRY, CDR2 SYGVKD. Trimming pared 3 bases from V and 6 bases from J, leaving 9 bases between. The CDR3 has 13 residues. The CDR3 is CAISDDSPNEQFF. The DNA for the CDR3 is TGTGCCATCAGTGACGACTCGCCCAATGAGCAGTTCTTC.

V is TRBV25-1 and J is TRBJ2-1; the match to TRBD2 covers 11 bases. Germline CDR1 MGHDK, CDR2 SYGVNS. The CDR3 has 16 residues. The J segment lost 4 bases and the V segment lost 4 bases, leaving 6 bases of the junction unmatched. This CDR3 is CASSGRLAGKYNEQFF. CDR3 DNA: TGTGCCAGCAGTGGCCGACTAGCGGGGAAATACAATGAGCAGTTCTTC.

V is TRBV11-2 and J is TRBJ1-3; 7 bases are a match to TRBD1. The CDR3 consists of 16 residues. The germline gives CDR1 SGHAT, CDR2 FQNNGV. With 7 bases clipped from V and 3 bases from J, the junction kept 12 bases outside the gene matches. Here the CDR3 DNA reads TGTGCCAGCACCCAAACTATAGACAGGGTTGGAAACACCATATATTTT. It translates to CASTQTIDRVGNTIYF.

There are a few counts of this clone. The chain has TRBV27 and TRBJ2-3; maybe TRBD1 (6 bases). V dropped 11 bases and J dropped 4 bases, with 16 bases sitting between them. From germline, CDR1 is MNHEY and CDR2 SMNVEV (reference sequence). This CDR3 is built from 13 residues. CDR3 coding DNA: TGTGCCTGTGGGGGCAGGGGCCCAGATACGCAGTATTTT. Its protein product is CACGGRGPDTQYF.

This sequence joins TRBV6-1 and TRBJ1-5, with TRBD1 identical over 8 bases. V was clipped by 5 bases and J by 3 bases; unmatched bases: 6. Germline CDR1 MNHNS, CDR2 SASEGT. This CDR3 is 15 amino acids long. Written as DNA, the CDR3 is TGTGCCAGCAGTTTGGACAGGGCCGACAATCAGCCCCAGCATTTT. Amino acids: CASSLDRADNQPQHF.

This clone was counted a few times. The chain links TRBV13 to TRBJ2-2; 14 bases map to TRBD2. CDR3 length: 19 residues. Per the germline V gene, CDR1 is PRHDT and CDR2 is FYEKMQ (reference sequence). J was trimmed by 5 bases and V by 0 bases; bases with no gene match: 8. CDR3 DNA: TGTGCCAGCAGCTTAGGCCGGACTAGCGGGGGGTTTTGGACCGGGGAGCTGTTTTTT. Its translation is CASSLGRTSGGFWTGELFF.

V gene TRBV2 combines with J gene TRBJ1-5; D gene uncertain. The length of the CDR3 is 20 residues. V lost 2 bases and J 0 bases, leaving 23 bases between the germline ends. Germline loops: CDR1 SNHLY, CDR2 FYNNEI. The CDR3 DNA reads TGTGCCAGCAGTGAATTTTTGGCCGGTCCGGGTCGAAGTAGCAATCAGCCCCAGCATTTT. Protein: CASSEFLAGPGRSSNQPQHF.

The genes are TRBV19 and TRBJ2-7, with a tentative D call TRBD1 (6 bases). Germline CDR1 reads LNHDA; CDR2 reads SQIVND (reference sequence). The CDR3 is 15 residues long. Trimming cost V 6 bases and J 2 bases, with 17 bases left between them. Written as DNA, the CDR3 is TGTGCCAGTAGCCTATCCGGGACACATGCCTACGAGCAGTACTTC. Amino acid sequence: CASSLSGTHAYEQYF.

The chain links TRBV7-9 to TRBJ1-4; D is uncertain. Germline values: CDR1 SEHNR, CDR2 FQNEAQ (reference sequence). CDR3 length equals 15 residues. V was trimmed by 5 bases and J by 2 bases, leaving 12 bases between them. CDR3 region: CASSAYSSTNEKLFF. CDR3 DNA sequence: TGTGCCAGCAGCGCCTACAGTTCCACTAATGAAAAACTGTTTTTT.

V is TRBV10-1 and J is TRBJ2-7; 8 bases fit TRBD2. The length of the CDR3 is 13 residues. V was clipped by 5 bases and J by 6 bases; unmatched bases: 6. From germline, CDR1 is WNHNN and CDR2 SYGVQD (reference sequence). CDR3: CASSTGLAPEQYF. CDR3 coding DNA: TGCGCCAGCAGTACCGGACTAGCCCCCGAGCAGTACTTC.

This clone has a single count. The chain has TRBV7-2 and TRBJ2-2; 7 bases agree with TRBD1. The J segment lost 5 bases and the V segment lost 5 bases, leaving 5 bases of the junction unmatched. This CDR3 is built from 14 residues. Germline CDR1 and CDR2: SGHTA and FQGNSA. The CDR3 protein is CASSSGQVTGELFF. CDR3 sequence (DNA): TGTGCCAGCAGCAGTGGACAGGTGACCGGGGAGCTGTTTTTT.

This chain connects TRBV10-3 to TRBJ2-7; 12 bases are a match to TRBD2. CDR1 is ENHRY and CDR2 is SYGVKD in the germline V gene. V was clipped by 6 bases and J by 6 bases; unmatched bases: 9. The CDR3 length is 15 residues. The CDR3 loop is CAIRMTSGSGGEQYF. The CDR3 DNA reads TGTGCCATCAGGATGACTAGCGGGAGTGGTGGCGAGCAGTACTTC.

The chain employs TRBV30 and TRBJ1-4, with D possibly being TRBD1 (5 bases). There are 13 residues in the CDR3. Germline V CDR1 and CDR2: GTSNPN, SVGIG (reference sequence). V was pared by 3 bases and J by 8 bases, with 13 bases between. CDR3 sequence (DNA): TGTGCCTGGAGGGGGCCCATTTTGGAAAAACTGTTTTTT. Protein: CAWRGPILEKLFF.

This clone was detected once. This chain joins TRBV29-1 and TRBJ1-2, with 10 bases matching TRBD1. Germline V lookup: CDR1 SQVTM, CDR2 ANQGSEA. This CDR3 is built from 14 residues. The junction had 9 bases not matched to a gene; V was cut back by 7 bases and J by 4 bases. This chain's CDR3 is CSGTGGTFGYGYTF. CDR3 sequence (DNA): TGCAGCGGGACAGGGGGGACATTCGGCTATGGCTACACCTTC.

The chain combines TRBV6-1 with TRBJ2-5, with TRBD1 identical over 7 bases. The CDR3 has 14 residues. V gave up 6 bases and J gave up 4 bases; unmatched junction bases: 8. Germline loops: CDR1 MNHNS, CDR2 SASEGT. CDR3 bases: TGTGCCAGCAGACCTAGGGGGCGCGGAGAGACCCAGTACTTC. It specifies CASRPRGRGETQYF.

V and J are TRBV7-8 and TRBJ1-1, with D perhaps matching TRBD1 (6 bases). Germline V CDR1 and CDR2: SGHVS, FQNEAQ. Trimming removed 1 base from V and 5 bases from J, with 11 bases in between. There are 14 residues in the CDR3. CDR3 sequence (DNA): TGTGCCAGCAGCTTAGTAGGGGGAAGTACTGAAGCTTTCTTT. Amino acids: CASSLVGGSTEAFF.

DNA of the CDR3: TGTGCCAGTAATACCGGGACAGGGGGGTCCTACAATGAGCAGTTCTTC. Translated, it gives CASNTGTGGSYNEQFF. J is TRBJ2-1 and V is TRBV19; 11 bases are shared with TRBD1. V was clipped by 7 bases and J by 1 base; unmatched bases: 6. This CDR3 contains 16 residues. Germline V gene sequence: CDR1 LNHDA, CDR2 SQIVND (reference sequence).

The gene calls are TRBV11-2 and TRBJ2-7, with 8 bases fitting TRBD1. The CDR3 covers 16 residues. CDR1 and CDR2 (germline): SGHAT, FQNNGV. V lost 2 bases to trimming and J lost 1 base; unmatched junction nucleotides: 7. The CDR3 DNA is TGTGCCAGCAGCTTAATTGGACAGGGTGGTTCCTACGAGCAGTACTTC. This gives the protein CASSLIGQGGSYEQYF.

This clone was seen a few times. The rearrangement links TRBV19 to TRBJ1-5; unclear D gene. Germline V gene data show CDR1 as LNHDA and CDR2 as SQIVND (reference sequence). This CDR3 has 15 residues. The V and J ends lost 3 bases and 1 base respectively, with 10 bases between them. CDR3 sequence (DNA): TGTGCCAGTAGTATTGGCGGGCGCAGCAATCAGCCCCAGCATTTT. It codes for CASSIGGRSNQPQHF.

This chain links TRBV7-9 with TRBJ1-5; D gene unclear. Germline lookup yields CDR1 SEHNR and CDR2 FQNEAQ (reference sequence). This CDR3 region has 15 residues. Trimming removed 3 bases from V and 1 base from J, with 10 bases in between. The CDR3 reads CASSLEGGSNQPQHF. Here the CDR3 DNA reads TGTGCCAGCAGCTTGGAAGGAGGGAGCAATCAGCCCCAGCATTTT.

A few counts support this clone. CDR3 sequence reads: CASTQRRRMMNTEAFF. The CDR3 region has the DNA TGTGCCAGCACCCAAAGGAGAAGGATGATGAACACTGAAGCTTTCTTT. The chain couples TRBV6-6 to TRBJ1-1; D gene unclear. CDR1 MNHNY and CDR2 SVGAGI come from the germline V gene (reference sequence). With 7 bases removed from V and 0 bases from J, the gap between germline ends came to 18 bases. This CDR3 region has 16 residues.

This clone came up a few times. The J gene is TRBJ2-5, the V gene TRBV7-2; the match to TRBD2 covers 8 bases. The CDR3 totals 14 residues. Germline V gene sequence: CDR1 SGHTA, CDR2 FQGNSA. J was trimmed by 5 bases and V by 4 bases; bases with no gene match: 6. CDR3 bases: TGTGCCAGCAGCTCCGGACTAGCAGTGGAGACCCAGTACTTC. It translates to CASSSGLAVETQYF.